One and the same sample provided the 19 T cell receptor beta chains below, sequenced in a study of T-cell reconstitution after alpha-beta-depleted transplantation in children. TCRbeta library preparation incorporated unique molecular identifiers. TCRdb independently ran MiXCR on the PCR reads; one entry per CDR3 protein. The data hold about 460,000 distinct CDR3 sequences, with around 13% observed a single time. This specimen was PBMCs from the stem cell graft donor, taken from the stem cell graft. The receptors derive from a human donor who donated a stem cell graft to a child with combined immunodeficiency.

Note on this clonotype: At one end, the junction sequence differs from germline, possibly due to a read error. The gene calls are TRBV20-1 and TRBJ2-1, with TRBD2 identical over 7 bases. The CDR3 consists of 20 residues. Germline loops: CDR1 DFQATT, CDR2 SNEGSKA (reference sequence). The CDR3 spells CCARDSGLGFVPRSYNEQFF. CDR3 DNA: TGCTGTGCTAGAGATTCCGGACTAGGCTTTGTTCCTCGCTCCTACAATGAGCAGTTCTTC.

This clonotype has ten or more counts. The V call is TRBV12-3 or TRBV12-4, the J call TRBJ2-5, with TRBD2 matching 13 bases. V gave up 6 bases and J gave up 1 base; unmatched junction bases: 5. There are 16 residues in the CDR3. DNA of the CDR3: TGTGCCAGCAGGCCGGGACTAGCGGGGTCCCAAGAGACCCAGTACTTC. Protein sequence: CASRPGLAGSQETQYF.

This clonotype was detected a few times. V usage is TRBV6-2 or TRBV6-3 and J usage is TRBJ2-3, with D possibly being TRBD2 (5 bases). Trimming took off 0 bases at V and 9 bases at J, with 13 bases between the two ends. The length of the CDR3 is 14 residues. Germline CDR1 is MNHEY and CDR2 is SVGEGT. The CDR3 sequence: CASSYSVSRGTQYF. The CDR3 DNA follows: TGTGCCAGCAGTTACTCGGTCTCTAGAGGGACGCAGTATTTT.

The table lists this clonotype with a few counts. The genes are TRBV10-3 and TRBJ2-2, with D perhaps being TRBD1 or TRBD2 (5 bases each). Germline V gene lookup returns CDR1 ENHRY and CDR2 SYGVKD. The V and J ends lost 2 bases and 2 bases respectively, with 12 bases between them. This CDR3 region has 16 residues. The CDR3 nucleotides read TGTGCCATCAGTGAGCCCAGGGACGGTAACACCGGGGAGCTGTTTTTT. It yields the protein CAISEPRDGNTGELFF.

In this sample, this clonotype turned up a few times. In nucleotides, the CDR3 is TGCGCCAGCAGCTTGATAGGGCTTCAGCCCCAGCATTTT. Translation: CASSLIGLQPQHF. V usage is TRBV5-1 and J usage is TRBJ1-5, with D unresolved. The V and J ends lost 1 base and 6 bases respectively, with 8 bases between them. The CDR3 loop spans 13 amino acids. CDR1 and CDR2 from the germline V gene are SGHRS and YFSETQ.

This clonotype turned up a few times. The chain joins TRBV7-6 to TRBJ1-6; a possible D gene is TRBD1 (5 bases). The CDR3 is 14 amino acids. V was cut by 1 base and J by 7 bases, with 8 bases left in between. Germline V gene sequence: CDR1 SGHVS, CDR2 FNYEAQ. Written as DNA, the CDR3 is TGTGCCAGCAGCTTAGGAGGGGCCAATTCACCCCTCCACTTT. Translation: CASSLGGANSPLHF.

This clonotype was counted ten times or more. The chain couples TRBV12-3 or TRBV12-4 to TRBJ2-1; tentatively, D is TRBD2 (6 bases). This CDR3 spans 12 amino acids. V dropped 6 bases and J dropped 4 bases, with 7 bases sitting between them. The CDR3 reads CASREGYNEQFF. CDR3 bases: TGTGCCAGCAGGGAGGGATACAATGAGCAGTTCTTC.

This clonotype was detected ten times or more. In nucleotides, the CDR3 is TGTGCCAGCAGCTCAAGGTGGACAGGGGATCAGCCCCAGCATTTT. Amino acids: CASSSRWTGDQPQHF. The rearrangement joins TRBV7-2 to TRBJ1-5, with 9 bases aligning to TRBD1. The CDR3 consists of 15 residues. J gave up 5 bases and V 4 bases, and 6 bases lay outside the gene matches. The V gene's germline CDR1 is SGHTA and CDR2 FQGNSA.

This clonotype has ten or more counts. This chain's CDR3 is CSARDRHGSSYEQYF. The CDR3 bases are TGCAGTGCTAGAGATAGACACGGGAGCTCCTACGAGCAGTACTTC. The J gene is TRBJ2-7, the V gene TRBV20-1; tentatively, D is TRBD2 (6 bases). The germline gives CDR1 DFQATT, CDR2 SNEGSKA (reference sequence). V was shortened by 0 bases and J by 0 bases, with 12 bases between the two germline ends. The length of the CDR3 is 15 residues.

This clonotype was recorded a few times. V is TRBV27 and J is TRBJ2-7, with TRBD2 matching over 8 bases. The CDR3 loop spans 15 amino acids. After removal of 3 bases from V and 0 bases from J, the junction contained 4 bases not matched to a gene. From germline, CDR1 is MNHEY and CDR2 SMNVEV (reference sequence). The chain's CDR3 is CASSFSGGLSYEQYF. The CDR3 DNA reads TGTGCCAGCAGTTTCAGCGGGGGCCTCTCCTACGAGCAGTACTTC.

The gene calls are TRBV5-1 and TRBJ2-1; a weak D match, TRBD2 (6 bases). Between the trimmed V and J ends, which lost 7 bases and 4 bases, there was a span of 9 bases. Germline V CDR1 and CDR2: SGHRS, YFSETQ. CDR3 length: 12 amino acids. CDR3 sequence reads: CASFAGYNEQFF. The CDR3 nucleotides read TGCGCCAGCTTTGCGGGGTACAATGAGCAGTTCTTC.

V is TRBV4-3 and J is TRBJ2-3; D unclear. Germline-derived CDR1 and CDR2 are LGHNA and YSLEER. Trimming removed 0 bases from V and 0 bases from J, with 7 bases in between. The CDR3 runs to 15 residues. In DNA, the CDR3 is TGCGCCAGCAGCCAAGATCCAAGTAGCACAGATACGCAGTATTTT. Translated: CASSQDPSSTDTQYF.

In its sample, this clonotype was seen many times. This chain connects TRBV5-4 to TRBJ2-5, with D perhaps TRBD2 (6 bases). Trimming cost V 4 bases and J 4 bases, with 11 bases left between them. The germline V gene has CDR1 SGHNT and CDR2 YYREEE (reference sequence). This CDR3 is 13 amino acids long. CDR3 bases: TGTGCCAGCAGCCTGGAGGGGAGAGAGACCCAGTACTTC. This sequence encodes CASSLEGRETQYF.

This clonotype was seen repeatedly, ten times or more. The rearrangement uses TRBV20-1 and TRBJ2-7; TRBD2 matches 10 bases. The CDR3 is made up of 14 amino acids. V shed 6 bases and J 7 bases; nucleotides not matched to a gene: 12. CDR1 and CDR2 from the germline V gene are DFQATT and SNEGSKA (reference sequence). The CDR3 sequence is CSATRTSGADEQYF. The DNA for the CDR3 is TGCAGTGCAACTCGGACTAGCGGAGCGGATGAGCAGTACTTC.

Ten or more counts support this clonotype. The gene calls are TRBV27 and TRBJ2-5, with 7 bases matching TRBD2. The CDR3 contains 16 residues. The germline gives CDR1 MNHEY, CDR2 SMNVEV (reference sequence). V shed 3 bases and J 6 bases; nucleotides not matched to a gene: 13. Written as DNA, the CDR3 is TGTGCCAGCAGTTTGCTAGCGGAAATTCCAAGTCAGACCCAGTACTTC. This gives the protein CASSLLAEIPSQTQYF.

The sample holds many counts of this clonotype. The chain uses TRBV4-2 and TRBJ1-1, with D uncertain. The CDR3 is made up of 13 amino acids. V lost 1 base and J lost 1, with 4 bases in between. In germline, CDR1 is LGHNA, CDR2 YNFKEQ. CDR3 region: CASSQVRNTEAFF. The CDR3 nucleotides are TGTGCCAGCAGCCAAGTCCGGAACACTGAAGCTTTCTTT.

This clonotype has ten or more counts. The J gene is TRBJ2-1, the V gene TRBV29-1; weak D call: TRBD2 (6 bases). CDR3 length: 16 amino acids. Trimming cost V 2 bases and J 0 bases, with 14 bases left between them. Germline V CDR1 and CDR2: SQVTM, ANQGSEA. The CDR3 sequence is CSVESSGFSSYNEQFF. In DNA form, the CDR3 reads TGCAGCGTTGAATCCAGCGGGTTCAGCTCCTACAATGAGCAGTTCTTC.

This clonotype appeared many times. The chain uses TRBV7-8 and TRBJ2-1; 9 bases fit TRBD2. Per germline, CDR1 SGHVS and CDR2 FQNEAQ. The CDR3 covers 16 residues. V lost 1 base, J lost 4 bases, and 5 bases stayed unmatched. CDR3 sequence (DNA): TGTGCCAGCAGCTTAGGGGGACTAGCAAGGTACAATGAGCAGTTCTTC. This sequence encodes CASSLGGLARYNEQFF.

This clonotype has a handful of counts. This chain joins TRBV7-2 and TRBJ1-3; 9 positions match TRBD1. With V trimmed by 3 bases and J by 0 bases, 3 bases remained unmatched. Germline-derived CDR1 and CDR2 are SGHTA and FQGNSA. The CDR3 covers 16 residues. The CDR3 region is CASSFGQGSSGNTIYF. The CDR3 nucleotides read TGTGCCAGCAGCTTTGGACAGGGGAGCTCTGGAAACACCATATATTTT.